The 5 T cell receptor beta chains below were found in one sample sequenced in a study of T cells in Graves' hyperthyroidism and ophthalmopathy. Amplification of TCR beta CDR3 regions was performed using RNA transcripts as template. The HTBI primer set drove a first-round RT-PCR of the TCR CDR3. TCRdb itself ran the multiplex PCR reads through MiXCR, one entry per CDR3 protein. This table holds approximately 400,000 distinct CDR3 sequences, approximately 14% found once. The sequenced sample was blood. The receptors come from a woman in her late teens or twenties with Graves' hyperthyroidism.

This clonotype was detected ten times or more. The rearrangement joins TRBV11-2 to TRBJ2-1; 9 positions match TRBD2. The CDR3 consists of 21 residues. The germline gives CDR1 SGHAT, CDR2 FQNNGV. Trimming cost V 0 bases and J 4 bases; bases outside gene matches: 19. The CDR3, as DNA: TGTGCCAGCAGCTTAGACTTTGTACATGGGGCGGGAGGGCCAATATACAATGAGCAGTTCTTC. Amino acids: CASSLDFVHGAGGPIYNEQFF.

V gene TRBV7-8 combines with J gene TRBJ1-2; 7 bases agree with TRBD1. Trimming removed 6 bases from V and 13 bases from J; junction bases left unmatched: 20. This CDR3 spans 15 amino acids. Germline V gene lookup returns CDR1 SGHVS and CDR2 FQNEAQ. CDR3 region: CASSGSGTERFGGTF. In DNA form, the CDR3 reads TGTGCCAGCAGTGGTTCCGGGACAGAGCGTTTTGGCGGCACCTTC.

This clonotype came up a few times. The CDR3 is CASSLSGVGELFF. In nucleotides, the CDR3 is TGTGCCAGCAGTTTATCAGGGGTCGGGGAGCTGTTTTTT. The chain carries TRBV27 and TRBJ2-2; D may be TRBD1 (5 bases). This CDR3 is built from 13 residues. Germline V lookup: CDR1 MNHEY, CDR2 SMNVEV (reference sequence). V was trimmed by 0 bases and J by 7 bases, leaving 6 bases between them.

In its sample, this clonotype was seen many times. V and J are TRBV6-5 and TRBJ1-5; D is unresolved. Between the trimmed V and J ends, which lost 2 bases and 7 bases, there was a span of 9 bases. The germline CDR1 and CDR2 sequences are MNHEY and SVGAGI. The CDR3 sequence is 13 residues long. CDR3 bases: TGTGCCAGCAGTTACAAGGTAGGGCAGCCCCAGCATTTT. Protein sequence: CASSYKVGQPQHF.

The rearrangement uses TRBV6-2 or TRBV6-3 and TRBJ1-2, with no clear D. V shed 0 bases and J shed 8 bases, with 7 bases lying between them. CDR3 length: 12 amino acids. CDR1 is MNHEY, CDR2 SVGEGT, per germline. For the CDR3, the DNA is TGTGCCAGCAGTTACTCTGCAGGCGGCTACACCTTC. Translated, it gives CASSYSAGGYTF.